Following are 2 T cell receptor beta chains from one sample sequenced in a study of blood T cell repertoires in COVID-19. Sequenced by immunoSEQ multiplex PCR; TCRdb stores in-frame clones only, minus some. The sample consists of almost 350,000 clones, about nine tenths of them appearing once. The sample taken for sequencing was PBMCs or T cells enriched from blood (not recorded which). These receptors came from a woman in her 30s who had been exposed to COVID-19.

Here the CDR3 DNA reads TGTGCCAGCAGCTTAAGACCACAGAGCTCCTACAATGAGCAGTTCTTC. Protein: CASSLRPQSSYNEQFF. The chain employs TRBV7-3 and TRBJ2-1; the D is unclear. The CDR3 runs to 16 residues. In germline, CDR1 is SGHTA, CDR2 FQGTGA. V was shortened by 1 base and J by 0 bases, with 10 bases between the two germline ends.

The chain employs TRBV10-3 and TRBJ2-3; 12 bases match TRBD1. Losses at the gene ends were 0 bases for V and 4 bases for J; bases not matched to a gene: 5. This CDR3 spans 17 amino acids. Per the germline V gene, CDR1 is ENHRY and CDR2 is SYGVKD. The CDR3 sequence: CAISESWGQGAADTQYF. Written as DNA, the CDR3 is TGTGCCATCAGTGAGTCCTGGGGACAGGGGGCTGCAGATACGCAGTATTTT.